One T cell receptor beta chain is described in this entry. Antigen: not known. Clones were read by immunoSEQ multiplex PCR, and TCRdb kept only the in-frame ones, dropping some. The sample holds around 94,000 clones; approximately 81% are singletons and the top ten take more than 4%. These data originate in a study of T cell responses to AZD1222 COVID-19 vaccine. Study-level results: Females outnumbered males among donors, who were mostly white British; clonal diversity was possibly underestimated.

Germline values: CDR1 MDHEN, CDR2 SYDVKM. This CDR3 spans 12 amino acids. Trimming cost V 6 bases and J 7 bases; bases outside gene matches: 0. Sequencing was performed on peripheral blood, taken 28 days after the second AZD1222 dose. V is TRBV28 and J is TRBJ1-4; TRBD1 aligns across 9 bases. The TCR comes from an adult who received the AZD1222 COVID-19 vaccine. DNA for the CDR3: TGTGCCAGCAGGACAGGGGGTGAAAAACTGTTTTTT. It codes for CASRTGGEKLFF.